Shown below are 23 T cell receptor beta chains from a single sample sequenced in a study of cytotoxic CD8 clonotypes in ibrutinib-treated CLL. Libraries were prepared by immunoSEQ multiplex PCR; TCRdb keeps only in-frame clonotypes and omits some of them. The sample lists fewer than 45,000 clones; 65% to 75% were seen once. Sequenced material: PBMCs, taken at disease progression, from a patient treated with ibrutinib. These receptors were obtained from a human donor with chronic lymphocytic leukemia.

The rearrangement joins TRBV7-9 to TRBJ2-5, with TRBD1 matching over 12 bases. V was pared by 1 base and J by 4 bases, with 4 bases of the junction left unmatched. CDR3 size: 16 residues. Germline CDR1 and CDR2: SEHNR and FQNEAQ (reference sequence). The CDR3 loop is CASSLGDRGLRETQYF. The CDR3 DNA reads as TGTGCCAGCAGCTTAGGGGACAGGGGGCTTCGAGAGACCCAGTACTTC.

By frequency in the sample, this clone is medium-sized. The genes are TRBV5-4 and TRBJ2-3; D gene unclear. This CDR3 is built from 15 residues. The V gene's germline CDR1 is SGHNT and CDR2 YYREEE (reference sequence). Deletions cut 2 bases from V and 3 bases from J, with 13 bases between. The chain's CDR3 is CASSFRAGSTDTQYF. CDR3 DNA: TGTGCCAGCAGCTTCCGGGCAGGATCGACAGATACGCAGTATTTT.

V gene TRBV5-1 combines with J gene TRBJ1-1; D unclear. Trimming pared 0 bases from V and 4 bases from J, leaving 10 bases between. The CDR3 totals 14 residues. Germline CDR1 and CDR2: SGHRS and YFSETQ. CDR3 nucleotide sequence: TGCGCCAGCAGCTTGGGCCTGAGTGCCACTGAAGCTTTCTTT. Translated: CASSLGLSATEAFF.

The chain combines TRBV5-1 with TRBJ2-1, with D possibly matching TRBD2 (7 bases). V was pared by 2 bases and J by 0 bases, with 15 bases between. Looked up from germline, CDR1 is SGHRS and CDR2 is YFSETQ. The CDR3 loop spans 17 amino acids. CDR3 sequence reads: CASSLDGGPSSYNEQFF. Written as DNA, the CDR3 is TGCGCCAGCAGCTTAGACGGGGGGCCCAGCTCCTACAATGAGCAGTTCTTC.

V is TRBV6-5 and J is TRBJ2-5, with D unresolved. Germline-derived CDR1 and CDR2 are MNHEY and SVGAGI. CDR3 size: 13 residues. With 4 bases removed from V and 4 bases from J, the gap between germline ends came to 10 bases. CDR3 region: CASSSEFGETQYF. The CDR3 region has the DNA TGTGCCAGCAGTTCGGAGTTTGGAGAGACCCAGTACTTC.

V is TRBV5-6 and J is TRBJ1-2; a weak D match, TRBD1 (5 bases). The CDR3 has 16 residues. Germline loops: CDR1 SGHDT, CDR2 YYEEEE. The V end was cut by 4 bases, the J end by 4 bases, with 20 bases between. The CDR3: CASSAAGGTNFYGYTF. The CDR3 nucleotides are TGTGCCAGCAGCGCGGCGGGCGGGACCAACTTCTATGGCTACACCTTC.

The J gene is TRBJ1-6, the V gene TRBV7-8, with TRBD1 matching 9 bases. The CDR3 totals 15 residues. V lost 4 bases and J lost 9; bases outside the gene matches: 7. Germline V gene sequence: CDR1 SGHVS, CDR2 FQNEAQ. The CDR3, as DNA: TGTGCCAGCAGCTCGCCGGACAGGGGCGCTTCACCCCTCCACTTT. Its protein product is CASSSPDRGASPLHF. The full variable domain, its missing parts supplied by reference TRBV7-8 and TRBJ1-6, is GAGVSQSPRYKVAKRGQDVALRCDPISGHVSLFWYQQALGQGPEFLTYFQNEAQLDKSGLPSDRFFAERPEGSVSTLKIQRTQQEDSAVYLCASSSPDRGASPLHFGNGTRLTVT.

This chain links TRBV5-1 with TRBJ2-7; D may be TRBD1 (5 bases). V was clipped by 0 bases and J by 1 base, with 17 bases between them. CDR3 length: 17 residues. The germline CDR1 and CDR2 sequences are SGHRS and YFSETQ. CDR3 protein: CASSLVGLLALSYEQYF. In DNA form, the CDR3 reads TGCGCCAGCAGCTTGGTGGGGCTTCTCGCGTTGTCCTACGAGCAGTACTTC.

This clone was counted a single time. The chain carries TRBV7-9 and TRBJ2-3, with 7 bases fitting TRBD2. The CDR3 extends over 15 amino acids. CDR1 is SEHNR and CDR2 is FQNEAQ in the germline V gene (reference sequence). V shed 5 bases and J 3 bases; nucleotides not matched to a gene: 8. CDR3: CASSPSWEGTDTQYF. The CDR3 DNA sequence: TGTGCCAGCAGCCCGTCATGGGAGGGGACAGATACGCAGTATTTT.

The chain links TRBV2 to TRBJ1-3, with a tentative D call TRBD1 (5 bases). Between the trimmed V and J ends, which lost 7 bases and 1 base, there was a span of 8 bases. The CDR3 runs 13 residues. Germline V gives CDR1 SNHLY, CDR2 FYNNEI. The CDR3 DNA sequence: TGTGCCAGCATGGGGGATTCTGGAAACACCATATATTTT. Translated: CASMGDSGNTIYF.

This chain connects TRBV2 to TRBJ1-5; 10 bases align to TRBD1. Germline V lookup: CDR1 SNHLY, CDR2 FYNNEI. V gave up 8 bases and J gave up 4 bases; unmatched junction bases: 14. This CDR3 comprises 17 residues. CDR3 sequence reads: CASRRGGDRGDNQPQHF. In DNA, the CDR3 is TGTGCCAGCCGCCGCGGGGGGGACAGGGGAGATAATCAGCCCCAGCATTTT.

The rearrangement joins TRBV5-6 to TRBJ2-5; 9 bases agree with TRBD2. Germline V gene sequence: CDR1 SGHDT, CDR2 YYEEEE. The V gene end was trimmed by 4 bases and the J gene end by 5 bases; junction bases not matched to a gene: 9. The CDR3 loop spans 15 amino acids. CDR3 region: CASSPGGGALETQYF. The CDR3, as DNA: TGTGCCAGCAGCCCGGGCGGGGGGGCCCTGGAGACCCAGTACTTC.

The chain joins TRBV5-1 to TRBJ2-1; 12 nucleotides line up with TRBD2. The CDR3 spans 14 residues. The ends lost 5 bases at V and 8 bases at J; junction bases unmatched: 5. From germline, CDR1 is SGHRS and CDR2 YFSETQ. Here the CDR3 DNA reads TGCGCCAGCAGGTTGACTAGCGGGGGACATGAGCAGTTCTTC. Encoded protein: CASRLTSGGHEQFF.

V and J are TRBV5-1 and TRBJ1-3; D is unclear. The CDR3 contains 18 residues. Trimming pared 0 bases from V and 0 bases from J, leaving 16 bases between. Germline values: CDR1 SGHRS, CDR2 YFSETQ. The CDR3 DNA reads TGCGCCAGCAGCTTGGGGGTGGCTGGGTTGACCTCTGGAAACACCATATATTTT. It encodes CASSLGVAGLTSGNTIYF.

The chain joins TRBV6-6 to TRBJ2-7, with D possibly TRBD2 on 6 matching bases. Trimming stripped 0 bases from V and 3 bases from J, with 9 bases between. Germline CDR1 is MNHNY and CDR2 is SVGAGI (reference sequence). This CDR3 spans 14 amino acids. CDR3 nucleotide sequence: TGTGCCAGCAGTTACTCCGGGGGAATCTACGAGCAGTACTTC. Translated, it gives CASSYSGGIYEQYF.

The chain employs TRBV29-1 and TRBJ2-1; TRBD1 aligns across 7 bases. The junction had 7 bases not matched to a gene; V was cut back by 3 bases and J by 5 bases. Germline V gives CDR1 SQVTM, CDR2 ANQGSEA. CDR3 length: 14 residues. The CDR3, as DNA: TGCAGCGTTGAGGAGACAGGGCGGCACAATGAGCAGTTCTTC. Translating it yields CSVEETGRHNEQFF.

This clone is categorized as medium-sized (0.01 to 0.1%). The genes are TRBV6-1 and TRBJ1-5; D possibly corresponds to TRBD1 (6 bases). CDR3 length: 14 residues. Germline V gives CDR1 MNHNS, CDR2 SASEGT. V lost 5 bases and J lost 3, with 11 bases in between. In DNA, the CDR3 is TGTGCCAGCAGTTGGGACACAATCAATCAGCCCCAGCATTTT. Encoded protein: CASSWDTINQPQHF.

This chain uses TRBV5-1 with TRBJ1-4; tentative D call: TRBD1 (5 bases). CDR1 is SGHRS and CDR2 is YFSETQ in the germline V gene. Trimming took off 0 bases at V and 8 bases at J, with 14 bases between the two ends. The CDR3 runs to 15 residues. The CDR3 spells CASSLAGGIGEKLFF. The CDR3 region has the DNA TGCGCCAGCAGCTTGGCTGGGGGGATCGGGGAAAAACTGTTTTTT.

The chain combines TRBV5-4 with TRBJ1-2, with D hard to call. Trimming removed 4 bases at V and 11 bases at J, with 18 bases between. The CDR3 extends over 13 amino acids. CDR1 and CDR2 (germline): SGHNT, YYREEE (reference sequence). CDR3 loop: CASSQGGKLGYTF. For the CDR3, the DNA is TGTGCCAGCAGCCAAGGAGGGAAGTTGGGTTACACCTTC.

V is TRBV6-5 and J is TRBJ1-4; no definite D call. Germline CDR1 and CDR2: MNHEY and SVGAGI. The V end lost 0 bases, the J end lost 10 bases, and 12 bases lay between the germline ends. There are 14 residues in the CDR3. The CDR3 sequence is CASSYSQVPAKLFF. The CDR3 DNA is TGTGCCAGCAGTTACTCCCAGGTACCAGCAAAACTGTTTTTT.

This chain connects TRBV6-1 to TRBJ1-1; 7 bases map to TRBD1. This CDR3 contains 16 residues. V shed 3 bases, J shed 4 bases, and the junction held 11 bases outside the gene matches. The germline CDR1 and CDR2 sequences are MNHNS and SASEGT. As DNA, the CDR3 is TGTGCCAGCAGTGATGCCCTCCGACAGGGACGCACTGAAGCTTTCTTT. Protein sequence: CASSDALRQGRTEAFF.

This clone was counted a few times. CDR3 in amino acids: CASRARSRNTEAFF. The CDR3 DNA sequence: TGTGCCAGCAGGGCCAGGTCAAGGAACACTGAAGCTTTCTTT. The chain joins TRBV6-1 to TRBJ1-1; D uncertain. Germline assignment: CDR1 MNHNS and CDR2 SASEGT. V lost 6 bases and J lost 1, with 12 bases in between. CDR3 length equals 14 residues.

This chain uses TRBV25-1 with TRBJ2-5; the D call may be TRBD1 or TRBD2 (5 bases each). V was cut by 6 bases and J by 1 base, with 21 bases left in between. The CDR3 sequence is 17 residues long. Germline V CDR1 and CDR2: MGHDK, SYGVNS. CDR3 loop: CASSFALLRDGQETQYF. The CDR3, as DNA: TGTGCCAGCAGCTTCGCTTTGCTAAGGGACGGCCAAGAGACCCAGTACTTC.